What follows are 8 T cell receptor beta chains derived from one specimen sequenced in a study of T cell responses to AZD1222 COVID-19 vaccine. Data came from immunoSEQ multiplex PCR; TCRdb stores just in-frame clones and leaves some out. Altogether roughly 76,000 clones are present, roughly 84% being singletons, with the ten largest covering approximately 10%. Sample: peripheral blood, taken on day 0 of AZD1222 vaccination. The receptors stem from an adult in good health.

CDR3 DNA sequence: TGTGCCAGCAACCCAGAGGCTGGGGGCACTGAAGCTTTCTTT. This gives the protein CASNPEAGGTEAFF. The rearrangement links TRBV28 to TRBJ1-1, with a tentative D call TRBD1 (5 bases). Germline CDR1 and CDR2: MDHEN and SYDVKM. Trimming pared 7 bases from V and 4 bases from J, leaving 16 bases between. This CDR3 has 14 residues.

The chain joins TRBV10-1 to TRBJ1-5; TRBD1 aligns across 7 bases. After removal of 4 bases from V and 4 bases from J, the junction contained 4 bases not matched to a gene. Per germline, CDR1 WNHNN and CDR2 SYGVQD (reference sequence). This CDR3 has 14 residues. The CDR3 coding sequence is TGCGCCAGCAGTGTTTCAGGGGGGAATCAGCCCCAGCATTTT. Protein product: CASSVSGGNQPQHF.

This rearrangement joins TRBV18 to TRBJ1-6; D gene ambiguous. Per germline, CDR1 KGHSH and CDR2 LQKENI. Between the trimmed V and J ends, which lost 5 bases and 2 bases, there was a span of 16 bases. The CDR3 has 17 residues. This CDR3 reads CASSTRVMGTYNSPLHF. The CDR3 region has the DNA TGTGCCAGCTCAACCCGGGTTATGGGCACCTATAATTCACCCCTCCACTTT.

The rearrangement links TRBV24-1 to TRBJ2-3; 7 bases are a match to TRBD1. This CDR3 comprises 15 residues. Unmatched junction bases numbered 7, after V lost 5 bases and J lost 3 bases. Germline-derived CDR1 and CDR2 are KGHDR and SFDVKD. CDR3 amino acids: CATSGLGGETDTQYF. CDR3 DNA: TGTGCCACCAGTGGTCTAGGGGGCGAAACAGATACGCAGTATTTT.

This clone occurred a few times. The rearrangement uses TRBV7-6 and TRBJ2-2, with D possibly TRBD1 on 6 matching bases. Trimming took 2 bases from V and 6 from J, leaving 16 bases between them. Germline V lookup: CDR1 SGHVS, CDR2 FNYEAQ. This CDR3 is 16 amino acids long. The CDR3 coding sequence is TGTGCCAGCAGCTTACAGGGGTCACCAGGGGCCGGGGAGCTGTTTTTT. As protein: CASSLQGSPGAGELFF.

J is TRBJ2-3 and V is TRBV7-9, with D possibly TRBD1 on 6 matching bases. The CDR3 is 16 residues long. V lost 6 bases and J 0 bases, leaving 16 bases between the germline ends. Germline CDR1 and CDR2: SEHNR and FQNEAQ (reference sequence). The chain's CDR3 is CASRRKDSPSTDTQYF. The CDR3 nucleotides read TGTGCCAGCAGACGAAAGGACAGCCCTAGCACAGATACGCAGTATTTT.

The chain uses TRBV24-1 and TRBJ2-1; 12 bases fit TRBD2. CDR1 is KGHDR and CDR2 is SFDVKD in the germline V gene. The length of the CDR3 is 17 residues. The V and J ends lost 4 bases and 8 bases, in that order; junction bases with no gene match: 11. The CDR3 loop reads CATSDSSSGRAIHEQFF. The CDR3 bases are TGTGCCACCAGTGACTCCTCTAGCGGGAGGGCCATCCATGAGCAGTTCTTC.

The chain joins TRBV7-2 to TRBJ2-2, with 9 bases fitting TRBD2. V lost 5 bases to trimming and J lost 4 bases; unmatched junction nucleotides: 8. CDR1 is SGHTA, CDR2 FQGNSA, per germline. This CDR3 is 16 amino acids long. Here the CDR3 reads CASSLSRRGGTGELFF. In nucleotides, the CDR3 is TGTGCCAGCAGCCTTTCACGGCGGGGGGGCACCGGGGAGCTGTTTTTT.